This T cell receptor beta chain came from a study of shared clonotypes between healthy human individuals. Per the original methods: As immunoSEQ supplied junction-only sequences (without quality scores), filtering differed. This table comes from immunoSEQ multiplex PCR, and its TCRdb copy is limited to in-frame clones, with some not included. D and trimming were read from the DNA, whereas the V and J calls and clone size are those reported in that table. The sample has about 2.5 million clones, about nine tenths seen once; the top ten hold around 0.35%. The sequencing sample was made of naive CD4+ T cells from PBMCs. Indicated subset: CD45RA+ positively selected. This clonotype originated in a man aged 18 to 35 in good health. Some clones in this sample may be carry-over from other donors' samples.

The chain's CDR3 is CSVGVRLTGELFF. CDR3 DNA sequence: TGCAGCGTTGGTGTTCGTTTGACCGGGGAGCTGTTTTTT. The rearrangement uses TRBV29-1 and TRBJ2-2; the D is unclear. CDR3 length: 13 amino acids. The V end was cut by 4 bases, the J end by 5 bases, with 11 bases between. Germline V gene data show CDR1 as SQVTM and CDR2 as ANQGSEA.